These 30 T cell receptor beta chains were all obtained from the same sample, sequenced in a study of beta chain features in type 1 diabetes. Expressed TCRB transcripts were sequenced because the isolated RNA had all been reverse transcribed beforehand. TCRdb's table, derived via immunoSEQ multiplex PCR, lists solely in-frame clones and lacks some. Among 400,000 to 600,000 clones, approximately 30% were seen once, and the ten largest hold around 0.065%. Source material: naive CD4+ T cells from blood. Receptor source: a man younger than 35 in good health.

The rearrangement links TRBV7-2 to TRBJ2-7, with 7 bases matching TRBD1. The CDR3 is 15 residues long. V shed 5 bases, J shed 1 base, and the junction held 8 bases outside the gene matches. Germline values: CDR1 SGHTA, CDR2 FQGNSA. DNA of the CDR3: TGTGCCAGCAGCCCCGGACAGGTTATTTCCTACGAGCAGTACTTC. Protein product: CASSPGQVISYEQYF.

The CDR3 spells CASSVGGLAVGNEQFF. The CDR3 DNA reads as TGTGCCAGCAGCGTTGGGGGACTAGCGGTTGGCAATGAGCAGTTCTTC. The rearrangement links TRBV9 to TRBJ2-1; TRBD2 aligns across 11 bases. CDR3 length: 16 amino acids. The V and J ends lost 2 bases and 6 bases, in that order; junction bases with no gene match: 7. Germline V CDR1 and CDR2: SGDLS, YYNGEE. Supplemented by reference TRBV9 and TRBJ2-1, the full variable domain reads DSGVTQTPKHLITATGQRVTLRCSPRSGDLSVYWYQQSLDQGLQFLIQYYNGEERAKGNILERFSAQQFPDLHSELNLSSLELGDSALYFCASSVGGLAVGNEQFFGPGTRLTVL.

This clone was counted a few times. The chain combines TRBV7-8 with TRBJ2-1; D is perhaps TRBD2 (6 bases). Looked up from germline, CDR1 is SGHVS and CDR2 is FQNEAQ. The CDR3 is made up of 13 amino acids. With 4 bases removed from V and 6 bases from J, the gap between germline ends came to 10 bases. CDR3 protein: CASSSGSLNEQFF. CDR3 nucleotides: TGTGCCAGCAGCTCCGGGAGCCTCAATGAGCAGTTCTTC. Filled out from reference TRBV7-8 and TRBJ2-1, the complete variable domain reads GAGVSQSPRYKVAKRGQDVALRCDPISGHVSLFWYQQALGQGPEFLTYFQNEAQLDKSGLPSDRFFAERPEGSVSTLKIQRTQQEDSAVYLCASSSGSLNEQFFGPGTRLTVL.

Concerning this clone itself: The same CDR3 arises from other DNA sequences in this sample as well. CDR3 nucleotides: TGCGCCAGCAGCTTGGAGGGTAGGGAGACCCAGTACTTC. It is translated as CASSLEGRETQYF. The rearrangement links TRBV5-1 to TRBJ2-5; D is ambiguous. The germline gives CDR1 SGHRS, CDR2 YFSETQ. The CDR3 contains 13 residues. With 0 bases removed from V and 5 bases from J, the gap between germline ends came to 8 bases.

The chain couples TRBV2 to TRBJ2-3; 7 bases are shared with TRBD1. V lost 6 bases, J lost 4 bases, and 1 base stayed unmatched. CDR1 SNHLY and CDR2 FYNNEI come from the germline V gene. The length of the CDR3 is 12 residues. In DNA, the CDR3 is TGTGCCAGCAGCACAGGGGCAGATACGCAGTATTTT. As protein: CASSTGADTQYF.

This chain links TRBV10-3 with TRBJ2-7; 9 nucleotides align to TRBD1. Germline CDR1 is ENHRY and CDR2 is SYGVKD. CDR3 length equals 15 residues. After removal of 6 bases from V and 1 base from J, the junction contained 7 bases not matched to a gene. Here the CDR3 reads CAISGGTGKSYEQYF. The CDR3 region has the DNA TGTGCCATCAGCGGGGGGACAGGGAAATCCTACGAGCAGTACTTC.

The rearrangement links TRBV10-3 to TRBJ2-1, with D perhaps TRBD1 (6 bases). The CDR3 spans 15 residues. Trimming cost V 2 bases and J 7 bases, with 15 bases left between them. The germline V gene has CDR1 ENHRY and CDR2 SYGVKD. CDR3 nucleotide sequence: TGTGCCATCAGTGAGGTAAAGGGGGAAGTTAATGAGCAGTTCTTC. Translating gives CAISEVKGEVNEQFF.

This clone was seen only a few times. The CDR3 region is CASSPPGQGTTRPNVLTF. In DNA, the CDR3 is TGTGCCAGCAGCCCTCCGGGACAGGGTACTACAAGGCCCAACGTCCTGACTTTC. This chain uses TRBV14 with TRBJ2-6; 9 bases line up with TRBD1. CDR3 length: 18 amino acids. Looked up from germline, CDR1 is SGHDN and CDR2 is FVKESK. The V gene end was trimmed by 4 bases and the J gene end by 8 bases; junction bases not matched to a gene: 15.

The CDR3 here is CASSFPKVAGGAYNEQFF. In DNA form, the CDR3 reads TGCGCCAGCAGCTTTCCGAAGGTGGCGGGAGGGGCCTACAATGAGCAGTTCTTC. The chain carries TRBV5-1 and TRBJ2-1; 9 bases fit TRBD2. Germline loops: CDR1 SGHRS, CDR2 YFSETQ. Unmatched junction bases numbered 11, after V lost 2 bases and J lost 2 bases. This CDR3 contains 18 residues.

This clone was counted only a few times. V and J are TRBV28 and TRBJ2-1; 10 nucleotides agree with TRBD2. V shed 6 bases and J 8 bases; nucleotides not matched to a gene: 10. CDR1 is MDHEN and CDR2 is SYDVKM in the germline V gene. There are 15 residues in the CDR3. The CDR3 coding sequence is TGTGCCAGCAGGTCCGCACTAGCGGGAATGTATGAGCAGTTCTTC. Translation: CASRSALAGMYEQFF.

This rearrangement joins TRBV5-1 to TRBJ2-5, with D perhaps TRBD2 (5 bases). The DNA end is a closer match to TRBJ2-7, so the J assignment may be wrong. This CDR3 is 13 amino acids long. The germline CDR1 and CDR2 sequences are SGHRS and YFSETQ. The CDR3, as DNA: TGCGCCAGCAGCTTGACCGGGAACGACGAGCAGTACTTC. Protein: CASSLTGNDEQYF.

This chain connects TRBV7-2 to TRBJ2-7, with 9 bases identical to TRBD1. There are 16 residues in the CDR3. CDR1 is SGHTA and CDR2 is FQGNSA in the germline V gene. V lost 5 bases and J lost 3; bases outside the gene matches: 11. Here the CDR3 DNA reads TGTGCCAGCAGCCGGGACAGGGAGACGCGGGTCTACGAGCAGTACTTC. Translating gives CASSRDRETRVYEQYF.

This chain joins TRBV2 and TRBJ2-2, with no clear D. The V gene's germline CDR1 is SNHLY and CDR2 FYNNEI. The CDR3 totals 14 residues. The V end lost 0 bases, the J end lost 7 bases, and 9 bases lay between the germline ends. The CDR3 bases are TGTGCCAGCAGTGAAGCGCAGAAGGTCGGGGAGCTGTTTTTT. The encoded protein is CASSEAQKVGELFF.

This clone appeared a few times. V is TRBV4-3 and J is TRBJ2-3, with D maybe TRBD2 (5 bases). The germline gives CDR1 LGHNA, CDR2 YSLEER. Trimming shortened V by 0 bases and J by 1 base, and 11 bases separated the two germline ends. This CDR3 spans 16 amino acids. DNA of the CDR3: TGCGCCAGCAGCCAAGATTCAGCGGAGGGCACAGATACGCAGTATTTT. Its protein is CASSQDSAEGTDTQYF.

This clone came up a few times. The rearrangement links TRBV29-1 to TRBJ2-7; 8 bases match TRBD2. V was pared by 4 bases and J by 6 bases, with 5 bases of the junction left unmatched. Germline-derived CDR1 and CDR2 are SQVTM and ANQGSEA. The CDR3 is 12 amino acids. The CDR3 DNA is TGCAGCGTTGCTCGGGGGGGGAGCGAGCAGTACTTC. Amino acid sequence: CSVARGGSEQYF.

This clone was observed a few times. The chain combines TRBV30 with TRBJ2-6, with D unclear. Trimming removed 2 bases from V and 4 bases from J, with 12 bases in between. CDR1 GTSNPN and CDR2 SVGIG come from the germline V gene (reference sequence). This CDR3 has 15 amino acids. The CDR3 nucleotides are TGTGCCTGGAGTAAGCGCATGACGGGGGCCAACGTCCTGACTTTC. Its translation is CAWSKRMTGANVLTF.

The chain couples TRBV5-6 to TRBJ2-3; 11 bases map to TRBD2. After removal of 4 bases from V and 3 bases from J, the junction contained 4 bases not matched to a gene. Germline values: CDR1 SGHDT, CDR2 YYEEEE. The CDR3 contains 15 residues. The chain's CDR3 is CASSPGLADTDTQYF. The DNA of the CDR3 is TGTGCCAGCAGCCCGGGACTAGCGGATACAGATACGCAGTATTTT.

This clone was counted a few times. J is TRBJ2-5 and V is TRBV14, with a weak D call TRBD2 (6 bases). The V and J ends lost 7 bases and 4 bases respectively, with 7 bases between them. The CDR3 is made up of 11 amino acids. Germline CDR1 SGHDN, CDR2 FVKESK. Written as DNA, the CDR3 is TGTGCCAGCAAGGGAGGAGAGACCCAGTACTTC. Protein: CASKGGETQYF.

Notes on this clone: This sample includes further DNA sequences coding for the same CDR3. CDR3 DNA sequence: TGTGCCAGCAGCGCAGGACTAGCGGGGTACGAGCAGTACTTC. Translating gives CASSAGLAGYEQYF. The gene calls are TRBV9 and TRBJ2-7; 12 bases map to TRBD2. V gave up 3 bases and J gave up 4 bases; unmatched junction bases: 2. The CDR3 has 14 residues. Germline CDR1 is SGDLS and CDR2 is YYNGEE.

The V and J genes are TRBV4-1 and TRBJ2-2; 7 positions agree with TRBD1. The CDR3 totals 17 residues. Germline V gene sequence: CDR1 MGHRA, CDR2 YSYEKL. The junction had 13 bases not matched to a gene; V was cut back by 3 bases and J by 6 bases. The CDR3 reads CASSHVPGQSRPGELFF. CDR3 in DNA: TGCGCCAGCAGCCACGTCCCGGGACAGTCTCGACCCGGGGAGCTGTTTTTT.

In this sample, this clone turned up a few times. The chain employs TRBV5-1 and TRBJ2-1, with 14 nucleotides matching TRBD2. Losses at the gene ends were 3 bases for V and 8 bases for J; bases not matched to a gene: 4. From germline, CDR1 is SGHRS and CDR2 YFSETQ. The CDR3 length is 15 residues. The CDR3 here is CASSYGLAGGDEQFF. The CDR3 DNA follows: TGCGCCAGCAGCTATGGACTAGCGGGAGGCGATGAGCAGTTCTTC.

This clone was counted between two and nine times. The chain uses TRBV7-9 and TRBJ2-7, with 8 bases identical to TRBD2. Per the germline V gene, CDR1 is SEHNR and CDR2 is FQNEAQ (reference sequence). This CDR3 contains 15 residues. J lost 6 bases, V lost 5 bases, and 12 bases had no gene match. The CDR3 protein is CASSPHREGRVEQYF. The CDR3 DNA follows: TGTGCCAGCAGCCCCCACCGGGAGGGTAGAGTCGAGCAGTACTTC.

V and J are TRBV5-1 and TRBJ2-7; 7 bases are a match to TRBD1. The germline CDR1 and CDR2 sequences are SGHRS and YFSETQ. The CDR3 sequence is 14 residues long. Germline trimming cut 4 bases from V and 7 bases from J; bases unmatched to any gene: 11. The CDR3 nucleotides read TGCGCCAGCAGCCCCTGGACAGGCTCCTGGGAGCAGTACTTC. It is translated as CASSPWTGSWEQYF.

Only a few counts were recorded for this clone. J is TRBJ1-1 and V is TRBV7-9, with 7 bases that match TRBD1. This CDR3 is built from 15 residues. The V and J ends lost 5 bases and 4 bases, in that order; junction bases with no gene match: 10. CDR1 SEHNR and CDR2 FQNEAQ come from the germline V gene (reference sequence). The CDR3 nucleotides read TGTGCCAGCAGCCACTCGGGACAGCGGATCACTGAAGCTTTCTTT. As protein: CASSHSGQRITEAFF.

This clone turned up a few times. The rearrangement joins TRBV6-1 to TRBJ2-1; TRBD1 aligns across 7 bases. The CDR3 length is 14 residues. Germline CDR1 is MNHNS and CDR2 is SASEGT. After removal of 5 bases from V and 3 bases from J, the junction contained 4 bases not matched to a gene. DNA of the CDR3: TGTGCCAGCAGTACGGGACAGAACTACAATGAGCAGTTCTTC. It is translated as CASSTGQNYNEQFF.

This clone was seen a few times. This chain connects TRBV25-1 to TRBJ2-1, with TRBD2 identical over 7 bases. The germline gives CDR1 MGHDK, CDR2 SYGVNS. This CDR3 has 15 residues. V dropped 3 bases and J dropped 7; count of bases not matched to a gene: 9. CDR3 amino acids: CASSDFGGSLNEQFF. The CDR3 DNA reads as TGTGCCAGCAGTGATTTTGGCGGGAGTTTGAATGAGCAGTTCTTC.

This clone showed up just a few times. The chain has TRBV9 and TRBJ1-1; 11 bases map to TRBD1. The V gene's germline CDR1 is SGDLS and CDR2 YYNGEE. This CDR3 region has 15 residues. With V trimmed by 4 bases and J by 7 bases, 9 bases remained unmatched. This CDR3 reads CASSPRTGGEYEAFF. Written as DNA, the CDR3 is TGTGCCAGCAGCCCACGGACAGGGGGCGAATATGAAGCTTTCTTT.

The V call is TRBV7-2, the J call TRBJ2-2; 7 bases align to TRBD1. The ends lost 5 bases at V and 6 bases at J; junction bases unmatched: 12. The CDR3 covers 16 residues. Germline CDR1 SGHTA, CDR2 FQGNSA. CDR3: CASSIPGTVASGELFF. CDR3 DNA sequence: TGTGCCAGCAGCATCCCCGGGACAGTTGCGTCCGGGGAGCTGTTTTTT. Together with reference TRBV7-2 and TRBJ2-2, the CDR3 gives the full variable domain: GAGVSQSPSNKVTEKGKDVELRCDPISGHTALYWYRQSLGQGLEFLIYFQGNSAPDKSGLPSDRFSAERTGGSVSTLTIQRTQQEDSAVYLCASSIPGTVASGELFFGEGSRLTVL.

The CDR3 DNA follows: TGCAGCGTTGTGACTACCTCCTACGAGCAGTACTTC. Encoded protein: CSVVTTSYEQYF. V usage is TRBV29-1 and J usage is TRBJ2-7, with D perhaps TRBD2 (5 bases). The CDR3 is 12 amino acids. Deletions cut 4 bases from V and 0 bases from J, with 7 bases between. From germline, CDR1 is SQVTM and CDR2 ANQGSEA.

V and J are TRBV9 and TRBJ2-3, with TRBD2 matching over 7 bases. The ends lost 1 base at V and 2 bases at J; junction bases unmatched: 7. Germline CDR1 and CDR2: SGDLS and YYNGEE. CDR3 size: 16 residues. Here the CDR3 reads CASSVFAGDYTDTQYF. CDR3 nucleotides: TGTGCCAGCAGCGTATTTGCGGGAGATTACACAGATACGCAGTATTTT.